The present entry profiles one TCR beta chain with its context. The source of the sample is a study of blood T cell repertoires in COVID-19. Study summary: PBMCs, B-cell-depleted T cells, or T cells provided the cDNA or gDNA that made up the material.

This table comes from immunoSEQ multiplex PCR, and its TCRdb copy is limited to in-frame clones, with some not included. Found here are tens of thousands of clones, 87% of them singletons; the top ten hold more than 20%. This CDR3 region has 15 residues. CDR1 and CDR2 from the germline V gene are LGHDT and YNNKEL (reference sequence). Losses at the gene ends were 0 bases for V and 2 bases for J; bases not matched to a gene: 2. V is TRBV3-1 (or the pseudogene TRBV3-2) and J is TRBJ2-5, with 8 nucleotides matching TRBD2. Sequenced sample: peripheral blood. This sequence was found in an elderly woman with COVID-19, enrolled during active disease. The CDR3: CASSQEVAGQETQYF. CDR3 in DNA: TGTGCCAGCAGCCAAGAGGTAGCGGGGCAAGAGACCCAGTACTTC.